The TCR beta chain described here comes from a study of blood T cell repertoires in COVID-19. Study at large: Spain, Italy and the United States supplied samples that represented acute and convalescent COVID-19.

Germline V lookup: CDR1 SGHRS, CDR2 YFSETQ. This CDR3 has 14 residues. V shed 5 bases and J 4 bases; nucleotides not matched to a gene: 7. A Seattle source enrolled patients during active infection and followed them longitudinally. Under the authors' procedure: Reference gene primers were amplified, and this amplification served to estimate nucleated cell counts. This table comes from immunoSEQ multiplex PCR, and its TCRdb copy is limited to in-frame clones, with some not included. V, J and clone size are taken as reported in that table, and D and trimming were inferred from the DNA itself. The profile shows fewer than 300,000 clones, less than 85% of them singletons.

This TCR came from a human donor with COVID-19, enrolled during active disease. The donor label of this sample is uncertain. V gene TRBV5-1 combines with J gene TRBJ1-2, with 8 bases fitting TRBD1. The sample consisted of peripheral blood. Here the CDR3 DNA reads TGCGCCAGCAGAAGCACAGGGGGTTCCTATGGCTACACCTTC. Protein sequence: CASRSTGGSYGYTF.